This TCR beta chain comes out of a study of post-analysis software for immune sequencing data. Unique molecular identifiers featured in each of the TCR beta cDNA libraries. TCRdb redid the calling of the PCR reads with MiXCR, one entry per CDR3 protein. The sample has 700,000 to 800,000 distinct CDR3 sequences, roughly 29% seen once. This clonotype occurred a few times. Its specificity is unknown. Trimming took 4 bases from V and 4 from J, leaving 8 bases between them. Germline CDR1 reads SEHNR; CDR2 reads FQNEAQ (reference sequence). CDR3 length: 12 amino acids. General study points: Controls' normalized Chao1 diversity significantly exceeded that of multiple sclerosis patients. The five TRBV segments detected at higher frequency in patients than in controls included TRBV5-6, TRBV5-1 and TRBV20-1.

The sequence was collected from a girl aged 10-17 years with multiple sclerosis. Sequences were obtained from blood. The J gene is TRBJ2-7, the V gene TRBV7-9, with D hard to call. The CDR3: CASSYLEYEQYF. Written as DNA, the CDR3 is TGTGCCAGCAGCTACTTAGAGTACGAGCAGTACTTC.